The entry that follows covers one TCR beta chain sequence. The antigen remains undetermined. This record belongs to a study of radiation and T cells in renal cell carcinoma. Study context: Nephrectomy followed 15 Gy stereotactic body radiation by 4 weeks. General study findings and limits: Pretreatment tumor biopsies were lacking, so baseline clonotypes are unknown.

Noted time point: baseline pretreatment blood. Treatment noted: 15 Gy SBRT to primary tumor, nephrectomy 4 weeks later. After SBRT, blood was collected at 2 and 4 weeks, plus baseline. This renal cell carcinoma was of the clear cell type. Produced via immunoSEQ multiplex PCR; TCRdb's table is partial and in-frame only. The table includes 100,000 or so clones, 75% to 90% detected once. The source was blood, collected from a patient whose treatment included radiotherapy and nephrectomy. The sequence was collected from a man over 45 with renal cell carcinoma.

The CDR3 DNA follows: TGTGCCAGCAGTGTACCTAGCGGGAGGGTCCACGAGCAGTACTTC. Protein sequence: CASSVPSGRVHEQYF. V is TRBV2 and J is TRBJ2-7, with 12 nucleotides matching TRBD2. The CDR3 runs to 15 residues. Losses at the gene ends were 4 bases for V and 5 bases for J; bases not matched to a gene: 6. CDR1 is SNHLY and CDR2 is FYNNEI in the germline V gene.